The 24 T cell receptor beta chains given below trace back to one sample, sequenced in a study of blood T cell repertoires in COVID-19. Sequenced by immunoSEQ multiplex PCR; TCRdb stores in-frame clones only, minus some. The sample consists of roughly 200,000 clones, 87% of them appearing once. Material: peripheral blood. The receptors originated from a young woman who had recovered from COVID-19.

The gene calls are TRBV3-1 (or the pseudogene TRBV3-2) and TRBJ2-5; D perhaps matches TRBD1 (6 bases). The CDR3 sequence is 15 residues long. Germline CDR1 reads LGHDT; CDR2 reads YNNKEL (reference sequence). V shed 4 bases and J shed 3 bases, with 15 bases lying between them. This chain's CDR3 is CASSPLRGTEETQYF. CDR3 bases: TGTGCCAGCAGCCCTCTAAGGGGGACGGAAGAGACCCAGTACTTC.

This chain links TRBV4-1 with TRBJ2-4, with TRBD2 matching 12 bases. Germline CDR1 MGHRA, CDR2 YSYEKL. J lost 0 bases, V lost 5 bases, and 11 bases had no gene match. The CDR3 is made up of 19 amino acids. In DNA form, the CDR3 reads TGCGCCAGCAGCGTCAGACTAGCGGGAGAGAGGCTAGCCAAAAACATTCAGTACTTC. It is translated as CASSVRLAGERLAKNIQYF.

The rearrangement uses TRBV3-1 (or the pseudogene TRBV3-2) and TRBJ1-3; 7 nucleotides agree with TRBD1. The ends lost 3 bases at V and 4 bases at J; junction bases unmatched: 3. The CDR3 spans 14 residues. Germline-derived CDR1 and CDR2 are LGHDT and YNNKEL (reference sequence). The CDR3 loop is CASSHSQGGNTIYF. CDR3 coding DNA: TGTGCCAGCAGCCATTCACAGGGGGGAAACACCATATATTTT.

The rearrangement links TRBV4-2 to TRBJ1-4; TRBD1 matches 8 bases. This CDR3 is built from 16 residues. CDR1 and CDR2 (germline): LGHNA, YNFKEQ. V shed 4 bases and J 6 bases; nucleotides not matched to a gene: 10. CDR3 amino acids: CASSRTTGVSYEKLFF. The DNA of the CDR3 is TGTGCCAGCAGCCGGACGACAGGGGTCAGTTATGAAAAACTGTTTTTT.

For the CDR3, the DNA is TGTGCCAGCAGCTCCGAGGGGACTAGTGGCGCAGATACGCAGTATTTT. The encoded protein is CASSSEGTSGADTQYF. The chain joins TRBV7-2 to TRBJ2-3, with 8 bases aligning to TRBD2. CDR3 size: 16 residues. In germline, CDR1 is SGHTA, CDR2 FQGNSA. V trimming: 4 bases; J trimming: 4 bases; junction bases outside the gene matches: 10.

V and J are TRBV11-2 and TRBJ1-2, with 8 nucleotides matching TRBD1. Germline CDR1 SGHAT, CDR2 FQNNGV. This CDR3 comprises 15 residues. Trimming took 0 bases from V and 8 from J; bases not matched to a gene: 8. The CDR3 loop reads CASSLDFQGAGGYTF. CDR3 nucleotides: TGTGCCAGCAGCTTAGATTTTCAGGGGGCCGGCGGCTACACCTTC.

This chain's CDR3 is CASSLALGTNEQFF. The CDR3 coding sequence is TGTGCCAGCAGCTTAGCGCTAGGAACTAATGAGCAGTTCTTC. The V gene is TRBV7-9, the J gene TRBJ2-1, with no clear D. The ends were cut back, 0 bases at V and 7 bases at J, with 10 bases in the middle. CDR1 and CDR2 (germline): SEHNR, FQNEAQ (reference sequence). The CDR3 has 14 amino acids.

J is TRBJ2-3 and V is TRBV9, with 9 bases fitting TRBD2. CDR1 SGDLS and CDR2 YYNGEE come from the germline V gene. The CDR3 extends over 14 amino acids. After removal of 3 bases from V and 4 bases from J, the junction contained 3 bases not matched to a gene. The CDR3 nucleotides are TGTGCCAGCAGCGCTAGCGGGACTGCAGATACGCAGTATTTT. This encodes CASSASGTADTQYF.

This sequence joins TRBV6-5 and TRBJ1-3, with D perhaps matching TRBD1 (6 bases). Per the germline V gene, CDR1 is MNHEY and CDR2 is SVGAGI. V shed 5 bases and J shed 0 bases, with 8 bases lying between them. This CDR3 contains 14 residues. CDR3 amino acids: CASSQGFSGNTIYF. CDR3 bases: TGTGCCAGCAGTCAGGGGTTCTCTGGAAACACCATATATTTT.

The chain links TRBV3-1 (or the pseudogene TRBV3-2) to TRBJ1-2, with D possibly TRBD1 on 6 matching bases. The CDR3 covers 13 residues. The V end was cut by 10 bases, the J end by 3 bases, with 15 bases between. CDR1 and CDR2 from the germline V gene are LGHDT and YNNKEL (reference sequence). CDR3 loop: CANNGGRHYGYTF. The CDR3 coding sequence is TGTGCCAATAACGGGGGGCGCCACTATGGCTACACCTTC.

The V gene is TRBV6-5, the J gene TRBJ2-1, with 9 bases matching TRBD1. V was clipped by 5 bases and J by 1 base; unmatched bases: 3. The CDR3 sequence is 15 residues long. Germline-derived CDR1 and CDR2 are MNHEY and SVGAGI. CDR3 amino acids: CASSRDRDSYNEQFF. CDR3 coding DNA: TGTGCCAGCAGTCGGGACAGGGATTCCTACAATGAGCAGTTCTTC.

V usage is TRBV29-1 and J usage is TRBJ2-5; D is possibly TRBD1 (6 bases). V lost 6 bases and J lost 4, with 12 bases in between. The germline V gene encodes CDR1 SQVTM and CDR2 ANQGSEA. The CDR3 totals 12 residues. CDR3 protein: CSVDKGGETQYF. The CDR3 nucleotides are TGCAGCGTGGACAAAGGGGGAGAGACCCAGTACTTC.

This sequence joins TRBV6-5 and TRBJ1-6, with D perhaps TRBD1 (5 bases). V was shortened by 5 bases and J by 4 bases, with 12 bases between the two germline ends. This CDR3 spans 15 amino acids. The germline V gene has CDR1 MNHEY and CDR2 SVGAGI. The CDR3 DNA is TGTGCCAGCAGTCCTTCCGGGACTTATAATTCACCCCTCCACTTT. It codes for CASSPSGTYNSPLHF.

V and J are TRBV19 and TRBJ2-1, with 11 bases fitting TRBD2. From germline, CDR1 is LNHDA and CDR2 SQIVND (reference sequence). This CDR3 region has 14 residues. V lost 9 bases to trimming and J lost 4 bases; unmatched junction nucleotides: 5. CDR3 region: CASTLAGGYNEQFF. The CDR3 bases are TGTGCCAGCACCCTAGCGGGGGGTTACAATGAGCAGTTCTTC.

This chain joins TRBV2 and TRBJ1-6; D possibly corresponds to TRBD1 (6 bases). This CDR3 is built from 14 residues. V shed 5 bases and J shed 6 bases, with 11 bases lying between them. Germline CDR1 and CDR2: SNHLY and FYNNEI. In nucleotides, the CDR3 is TGTGCCAGCAGTCCGACAGGCCGTAATTCACCCCTCCACTTT. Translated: CASSPTGRNSPLHF.

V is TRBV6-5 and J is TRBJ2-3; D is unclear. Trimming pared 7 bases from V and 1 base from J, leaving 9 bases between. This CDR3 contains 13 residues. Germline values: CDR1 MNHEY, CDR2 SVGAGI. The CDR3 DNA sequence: TGTGCCAGCAATCCCCCAGGCACAGATACGCAGTATTTT. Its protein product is CASNPPGTDTQYF.

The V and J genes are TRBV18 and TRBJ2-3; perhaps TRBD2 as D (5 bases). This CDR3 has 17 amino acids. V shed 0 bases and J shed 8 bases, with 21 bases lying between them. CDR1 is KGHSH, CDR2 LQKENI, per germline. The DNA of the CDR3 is TGTGCCAGCTCACCACCGGGGATGGACTTATTTCCGGGTACGCAGTATTTT. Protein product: CASSPPGMDLFPGTQYF.

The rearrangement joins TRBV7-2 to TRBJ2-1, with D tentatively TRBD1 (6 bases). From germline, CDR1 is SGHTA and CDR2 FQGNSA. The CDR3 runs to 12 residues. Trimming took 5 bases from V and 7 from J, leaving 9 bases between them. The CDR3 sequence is CASSATGNEQFF. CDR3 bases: TGTGCCAGCAGCGCGACAGGAAATGAGCAGTTCTTC.

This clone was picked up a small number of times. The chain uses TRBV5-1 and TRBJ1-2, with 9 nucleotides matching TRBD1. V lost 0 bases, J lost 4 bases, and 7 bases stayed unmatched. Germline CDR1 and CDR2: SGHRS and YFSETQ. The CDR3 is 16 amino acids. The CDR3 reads CASSLDTTGGTYGYTF. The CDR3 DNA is TGCGCCAGCAGCTTGGATACGACAGGGGGTACCTATGGCTACACCTTC.

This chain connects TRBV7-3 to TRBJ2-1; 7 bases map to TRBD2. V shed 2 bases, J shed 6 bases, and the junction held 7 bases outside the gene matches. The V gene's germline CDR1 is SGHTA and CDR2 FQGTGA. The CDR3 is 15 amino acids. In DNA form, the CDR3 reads TGTGCCAGCAGCTTAGAAGGCGGGAGTTTCAATGAGCAGTTCTTC. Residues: CASSLEGGSFNEQFF.

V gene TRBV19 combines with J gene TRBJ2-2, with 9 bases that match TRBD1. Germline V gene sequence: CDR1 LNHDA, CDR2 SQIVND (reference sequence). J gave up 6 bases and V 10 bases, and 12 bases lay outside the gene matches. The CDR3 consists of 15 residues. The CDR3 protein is CATKSGTGRSGELFF. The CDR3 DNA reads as TGTGCCACGAAATCCGGGACAGGGAGATCCGGGGAGCTGTTTTTT. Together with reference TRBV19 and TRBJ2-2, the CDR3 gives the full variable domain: DGGITQSPKYLFRKEGQNVTLSCEQNLNHDAMYWYRQDPGQGLRLIYYSQIVNDFQKGDIAEGYSVSREKKESFPLTVTSAQKNPTAFYLCATKSGTGRSGELFFGEGSRLTVL.

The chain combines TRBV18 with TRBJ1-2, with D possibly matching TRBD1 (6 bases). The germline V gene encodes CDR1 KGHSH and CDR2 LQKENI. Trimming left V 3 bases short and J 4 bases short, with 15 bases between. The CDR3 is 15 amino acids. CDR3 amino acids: CASSPAGATVYGYTF. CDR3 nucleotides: TGTGCCAGCTCACCGGCGGGGGCTACTGTCTATGGCTACACCTTC.

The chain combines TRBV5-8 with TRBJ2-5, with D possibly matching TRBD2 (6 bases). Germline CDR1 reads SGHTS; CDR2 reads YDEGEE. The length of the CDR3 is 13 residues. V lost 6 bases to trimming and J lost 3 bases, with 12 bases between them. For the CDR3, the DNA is TGTGCCAGCACCGCGTGGGGGGAAGAGACCCAGTACTTC. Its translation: CASTAWGEETQYF.

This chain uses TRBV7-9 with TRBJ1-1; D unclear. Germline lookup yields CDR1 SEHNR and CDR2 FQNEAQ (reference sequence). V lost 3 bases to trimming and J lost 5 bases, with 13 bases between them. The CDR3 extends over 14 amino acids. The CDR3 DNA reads TGTGCCAGCAGCTTGGCGGGGAAGGAAACTGAAGCTTTCTTT. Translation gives CASSLAGKETEAFF.